This T cell receptor beta chain was captured in a study of blood T cell repertoires in COVID-19 (TCRdb year 2020). Background for the entire study: Samples from collaborators originated in the United States, Italy and Spain and spanned both the acute and convalescent phases of COVID-19. The prospective study material was composed of cDNA or gDNA derived from T cells, B-cell-depleted T cells, or PBMCs. Deeply sampled blood TCRbeta repertoires from subjects exposed to, actively infected with, or recovered from COVID-19 were included in the dataset. The repertoires were released in a freely available public database meant as a resource for research on the immune response to SARS-CoV-2. Samples were obtained from the ongoing ImmuneRACE study (first 160 participants) and from over 1,000 subjects provided by 6 global collaborators. A de-identified subject ID, COVID-19 status, age in years and sex were almost always included in the sample metadata. Where available, HLA class I and class II types were taken from metadata supplied by the sample provider and were not determined by assay-based typing.

This clone was picked up a small number of times. No cognate antigen has been identified for it. No base-level quality is on record; no much larger clone is a single base apart. The CDR3 sequence holds 14 residues, the cysteine and phenylalanine included. Only the CDR3 DNA stays, 42 bases, in frame from base 1. Relative to germline, V is missing 2 bases and J is missing 7 bases, with 7 bases of the junction outside any gene match. According to the germline V gene, CDR1 reads MDHEN and CDR2 reads SYDVKM. Whole blood was collected in K2EDTA tubes by collaborating institutions according to the institutions' own protocols. For TCRbeta analysis, collaborators shipped samples in one of three forms: frozen whole blood, isolated PBMCs, or DNA extracted from either of those sample types. Broad study findings and their caveats: Clinical and demographic metadata were provided uncurated, with the amount varying by source and participant.

TCRbeta CDR3 regions were amplified from genomic DNA by means of the immunoSEQ Assay, a bias-controlled multiplex PCR. For the original study's pipeline: Within the assay, amplification of reference gene primers was used to estimate how many nucleated cells each sample contained. To quantify the absolute abundance of each unique TCRbeta CDR3 rearrangement, sequence reads were collapsed and filtered. For each sample, productive Simpson clonality was calculated by taking the square root of Simpson's diversity index across productive rearrangements. Entries here come from immuneACCESS through TCRdb and include only in-frame sequences with V and J called. Some clones fail to appear in such tables; in the studies checked, an unresolved V gene covers under half of the shortfall, and the cause of the remainder is unknown. The V and J calls and clone size are taken from that table; D and trimming were inferred from the DNA. The sample contains 200,000 or so clones, about 88% of them found a single time. The ten largest clones add up to under 2.5% of the sample.

The specimen was peripheral blood. Here the chain combines TRBV28 and TRBJ1-2; 7 bases in the junction line up with TRBD1. This TCR was sampled from a man between 65 and 85 years old with active or convalescent COVID-19. The bases read TGTGCCAGCAGTTTACTTAGTAAGGGGGCTGGCTACACCTTC. This gives the protein CASSLLSKGAGYTF.